The clone carrying this TCR beta chain showed up just once. Germline V gene data show CDR1 as LGHNT and CDR2 as FRNRAP. CDR3 length: 16 residues. After removal of 5 bases from V and 2 bases from J, the junction contained 8 bases not matched to a gene. The data are from a study of blood T cell repertoires in COVID-19. Looking at the study overall: The United States, Italy and Spain were the sources of the acute and convalescent COVID-19 samples.

TCRdb keeps only in-frame clones here, not all; method: immunoSEQ multiplex PCR. The repertoire holds 150,000 to 200,000 clones, with under 85% as singletons. Adults between roughly 18 and 90 years of age took part from some 25 US areas. Cohorts were assigned according to the clinical history that participants reported. Symptom resolution, clearance, or two negative PCRs marked donors in Cohort 3 as recovered. The chain employs TRBV12-5 and TRBJ1-4; 7 bases map to TRBD1. This sequence was found in a man aged 50 to 60 who had recovered from COVID-19. Material for sequencing was PBMCs or T cells enriched from blood (not recorded which). The CDR3 is CASGAGQFATNEKLFF. The CDR3 DNA reads TGTGCTAGTGGTGCGGGACAGTTCGCGACTAATGAAAAACTGTTTTTT.